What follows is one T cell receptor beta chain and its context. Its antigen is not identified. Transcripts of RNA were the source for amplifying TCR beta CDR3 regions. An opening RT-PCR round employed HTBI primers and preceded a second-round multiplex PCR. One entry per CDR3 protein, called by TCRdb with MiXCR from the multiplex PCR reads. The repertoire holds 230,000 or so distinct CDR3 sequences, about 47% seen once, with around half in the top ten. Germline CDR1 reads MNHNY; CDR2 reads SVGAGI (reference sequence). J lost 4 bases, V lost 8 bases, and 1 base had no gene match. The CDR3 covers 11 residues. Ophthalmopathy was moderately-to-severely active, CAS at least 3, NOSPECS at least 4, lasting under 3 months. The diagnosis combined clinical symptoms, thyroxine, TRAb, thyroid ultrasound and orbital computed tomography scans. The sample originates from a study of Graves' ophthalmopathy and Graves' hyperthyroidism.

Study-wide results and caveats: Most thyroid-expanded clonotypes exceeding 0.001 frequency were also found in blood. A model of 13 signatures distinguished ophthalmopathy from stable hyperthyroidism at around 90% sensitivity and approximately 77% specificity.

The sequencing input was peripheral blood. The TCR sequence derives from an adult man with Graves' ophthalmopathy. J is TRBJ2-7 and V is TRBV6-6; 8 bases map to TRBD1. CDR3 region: CASQGAYEQYF. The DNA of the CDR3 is TGTGCCAGCCAGGGGGCATACGAGCAGTACTTC.